A selection of T cell receptor beta chains follows, all from one sample in a study of cytomegalovirus exposure and HLA in healthy donors. This table comes from immunoSEQ multiplex PCR, and its TCRdb copy is limited to in-frame clones, with some not included. This table holds over 100,000 clones, approximately 76% found once. Source material: PBMCs. Source of these receptors: a woman aged 50 to 65 in good health and CMV-seropositive. CDR3s include the opening cysteine and the closing phenylalanine or tryptophan. A D gene is named only where the DNA matches it firmly. Clone size is stated in some rows and not others, as once, few, many or a class when expanded.

CDR3 | DNA | D | J | size | V
CAYGRRGLTNYGYTF | TGTGCCTACGGACGAAGGGGGCTTACTAACTATGGCTACACCTTC | TRBD1 | TRBJ1-2 | . | TRBV7-2
CASSSRTGGGDGYTF | TGTGCCAGCAGTTCACGGACAGGGGGCGGGGATGGCTACACCTTC | TRBD1 | TRBJ1-2 | few | TRBV6-5
CASSSGEPGELFF | TGTGCCAGCAGTAGCGGCGAGCCCGGGGAGCTGTTTTTT | . | TRBJ2-2 | . | TRBV6-4
CASSDWGTKMDTQYF | TGTGCCAGCAGTGACTGGGGGACTAAAATGGATACGCAGTATTTT | TRBD2 | TRBJ2-3 | . | TRBV6-1
CASSSGQGRPNEKLFF | TGTGCCAGCAGCTCCGGACAGGGTCGGCCTAATGAAAAACTGTTTTTT | TRBD1 | TRBJ1-4 | . | TRBV5-6
CASSQPAGTKNNEQFF | TGCGCCAGCAGCCAACCTGCGGGGACGAAAAACAATGAGCAGTTCTTC | . | TRBJ2-1 | . | TRBV4-1
CASSLSVSSYNSPLHF | TGTGCCAGCAGTTTATCAGTGAGCTCCTATAATTCACCCCTCCACTTT | . | TRBJ1-6 | . | TRBV27
CASSFTSGSGNTIYF | TGTGCCAGCAGCTTCACTTCAGGCTCTGGAAACACCATATATTTT | . | TRBJ1-3 | . | TRBV7-2
CASSFAGDIQYF | TGCGCCAGCAGCTTTGCGGGGGACATTCAGTACTTC | TRBD2 | TRBJ2-4 | . | TRBV5-1
CASSLVGALAGGPTDTQYF | TGTGCCAGCAGCTTAGTGGGGGCCTTAGCGGGGGGGCCCACAGATACGCAGTATTTT | TRBD2 | TRBJ2-3 | . | TRBV7-2
CASSYTVDRTPGNTIYF | TGTGCCAGCAGTTACACCGTTGACAGGACCCCCGGAAACACCATATATTTT | . | TRBJ1-3 | . | TRBV2
CASSLEWGPQVIQPQHF | TGTGCCAGCAGCTTGGAGTGGGGCCCGCAGGTGATTCAGCCCCAGCATTTT | . | TRBJ1-5 | few | TRBV5-8
CASSFRDYQGNSYNEQFF | TGTGCCAGCAGCTTCCGGGACTATCAGGGGAACTCCTACAATGAGCAGTTCTTC | . | TRBJ2-1 | . | TRBV5-6
CASSLGTGGTEAFF | TGTGCCAGCAGTTTAGGGACAGGGGGAACTGAAGCTTTCTTT | TRBD1 | TRBJ1-1 | once | TRBV27
CASSYQTGDHATNEKLFF | TGTGCCAGCAGCTACCAGACAGGGGACCATGCAACTAATGAAAAACTGTTTTTT | TRBD1 | TRBJ1-4 | . | TRBV7-9
CASSAGLAGGFETQYF | TGTGCCAGCAGCGCCGGACTAGCGGGGGGTTTCGAGACCCAGTACTTC | TRBD2 | TRBJ2-5 | few | TRBV9
CASSQEEGRRNTIYF | TGCGCCAGCAGCCAAGAGGAAGGGAGGAGGAACACCATATATTTT | . | TRBJ1-3 | . | TRBV4-1
CASSASQHTEAFF | TGTGCCAGCAGCGCATCACAGCACACTGAAGCTTTCTTT | . | TRBJ1-1 | . | TRBV7-3
CASSLWSSYNSPLHF | TGTGCCAGCAGCCTGTGGAGCTCCTATAATTCACCCCTCCACTTT | . | TRBJ1-6 | . | TRBV14
CASKRQVMETQYF | TGTGCCAGCAAAAGACAGGTTATGGAGACCCAGTACTTC | . | TRBJ2-5 | once | TRBV2
CASSDPRDYPDEQYF | TGTGCCAGCAGTGACCCACGGGACTATCCCGACGAGCAGTACTTC | TRBD2 | TRBJ2-7 | . | TRBV2
CASSQDPLNQPQHF | TGTGCCAGCAGCCAAGATCCCCTAAATCAGCCCCAGCATTTT | . | TRBJ1-5 | . | TRBV4-2
CASRRTGDAYEQYF | TGTGCCAGCAGGCGGACAGGGGACGCCTACGAGCAGTACTTC | TRBD1 | TRBJ2-7 | . | TRBV6-5
CASSGGQGWDTQYF | TGTGCCAGCAGTGGGGGACAGGGATGGGATACGCAGTATTTT | TRBD1 | TRBJ2-3 | . | TRBV6-1